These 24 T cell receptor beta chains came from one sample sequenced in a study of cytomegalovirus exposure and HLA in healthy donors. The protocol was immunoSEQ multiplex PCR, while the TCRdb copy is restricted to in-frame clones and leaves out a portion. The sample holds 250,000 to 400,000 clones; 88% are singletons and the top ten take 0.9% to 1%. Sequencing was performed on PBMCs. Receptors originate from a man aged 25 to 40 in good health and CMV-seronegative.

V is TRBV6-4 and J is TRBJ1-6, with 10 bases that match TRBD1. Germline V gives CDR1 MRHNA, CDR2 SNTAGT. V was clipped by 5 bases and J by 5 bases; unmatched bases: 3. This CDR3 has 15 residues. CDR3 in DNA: TGTGCCAGCAGTTCCGGGACAGGGGATAATTCACCCCTCCACTTT. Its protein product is CASSSGTGDNSPLHF.

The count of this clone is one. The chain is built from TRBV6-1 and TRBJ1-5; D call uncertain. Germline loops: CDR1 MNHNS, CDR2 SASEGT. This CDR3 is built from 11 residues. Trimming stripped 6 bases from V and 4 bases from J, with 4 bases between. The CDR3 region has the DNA TGTGCCAGCAGATCTAATCAGCCCCAGCATTTT. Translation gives CASRSNQPQHF.

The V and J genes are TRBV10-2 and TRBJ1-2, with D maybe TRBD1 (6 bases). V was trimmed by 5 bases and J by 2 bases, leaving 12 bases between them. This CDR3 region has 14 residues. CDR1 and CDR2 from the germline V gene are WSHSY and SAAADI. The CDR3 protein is CASSTDSNNYGYTF. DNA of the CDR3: TGCGCCAGCAGTACGGACAGCAACAACTATGGCTACACCTTC.

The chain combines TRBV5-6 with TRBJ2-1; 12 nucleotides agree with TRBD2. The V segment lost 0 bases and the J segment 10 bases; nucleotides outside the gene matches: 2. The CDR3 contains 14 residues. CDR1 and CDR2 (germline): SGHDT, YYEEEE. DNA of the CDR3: TGTGCCAGCAGCTTGGGACTAGCGGGAGCAGAGCAGTTCTTC. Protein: CASSLGLAGAEQFF.

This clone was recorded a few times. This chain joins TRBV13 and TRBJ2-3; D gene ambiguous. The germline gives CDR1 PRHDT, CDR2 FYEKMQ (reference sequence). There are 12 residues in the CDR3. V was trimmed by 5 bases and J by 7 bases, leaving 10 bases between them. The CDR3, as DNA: TGTGCCAGCAGCACACGCACGCATACGCAGTATTTT. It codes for CASSTRTHTQYF.

CDR3 protein: CASSETGRTGNTIYF. In DNA, the CDR3 is TGTGCCAGCAGTGAGACAGGTAGAACTGGAAACACCATATATTTT. This rearrangement joins TRBV2 to TRBJ1-3; TRBD1 is a possible D gene (6 bases). Germline V gene data show CDR1 as SNHLY and CDR2 as FYNNEI. Trimming took off 3 bases at V and 2 bases at J, with 11 bases between the two ends. CDR3 length: 15 residues.

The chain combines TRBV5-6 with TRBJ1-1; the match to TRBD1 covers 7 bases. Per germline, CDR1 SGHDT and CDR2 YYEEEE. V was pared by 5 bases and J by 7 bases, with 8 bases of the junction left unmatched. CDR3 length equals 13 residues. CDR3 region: CASRLRQGFEAFF. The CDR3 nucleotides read TGTGCCAGCAGACTCCGACAGGGCTTTGAAGCTTTCTTT.

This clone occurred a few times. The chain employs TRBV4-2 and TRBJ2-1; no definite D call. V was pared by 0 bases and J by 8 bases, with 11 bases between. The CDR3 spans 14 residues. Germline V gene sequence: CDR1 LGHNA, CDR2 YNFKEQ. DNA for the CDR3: TGTGCCAGCAGCCAAGATGTCGGTGCTGATGAGCAGTTCTTC. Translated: CASSQDVGADEQFF.

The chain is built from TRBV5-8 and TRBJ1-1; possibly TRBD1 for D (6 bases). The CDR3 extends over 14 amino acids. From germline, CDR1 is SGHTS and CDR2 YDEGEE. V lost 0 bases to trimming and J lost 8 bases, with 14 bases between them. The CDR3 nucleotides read TGTGCCAGCAGCTTGGCGGCGGGGGGGGCGGAAGCTTTCTTT. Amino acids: CASSLAAGGAEAFF.

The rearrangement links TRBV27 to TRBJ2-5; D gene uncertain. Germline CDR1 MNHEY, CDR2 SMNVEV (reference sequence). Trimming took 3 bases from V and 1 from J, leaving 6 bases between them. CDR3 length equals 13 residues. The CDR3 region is CASSFRFQETQYF. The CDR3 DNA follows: TGTGCCAGCAGTTTTCGGTTCCAAGAGACCCAGTACTTC.

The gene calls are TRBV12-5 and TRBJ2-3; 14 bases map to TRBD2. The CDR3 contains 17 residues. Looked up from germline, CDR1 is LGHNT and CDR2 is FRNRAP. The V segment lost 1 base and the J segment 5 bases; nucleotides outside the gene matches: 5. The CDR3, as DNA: TGTGCTAGTGGTTTGGGACTAGCGGGGGGGAGGGGAGATACGCAGTATTTT. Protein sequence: CASGLGLAGGRGDTQYF.

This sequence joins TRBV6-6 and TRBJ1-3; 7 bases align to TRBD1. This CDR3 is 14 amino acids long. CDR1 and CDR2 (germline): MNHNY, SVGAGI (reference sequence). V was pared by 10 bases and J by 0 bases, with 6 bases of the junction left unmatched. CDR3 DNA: TGTGCCACAGCGGACAGGACCTCTGGAAACACCATATATTTT. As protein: CATADRTSGNTIYF.

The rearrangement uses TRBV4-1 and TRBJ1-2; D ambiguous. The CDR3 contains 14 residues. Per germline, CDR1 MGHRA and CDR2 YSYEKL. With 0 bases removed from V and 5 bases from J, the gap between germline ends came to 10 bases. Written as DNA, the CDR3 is TGCGCCAGCAGCCAAGATACGGCGGGGTATGGCTACACCTTC. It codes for CASSQDTAGYGYTF.

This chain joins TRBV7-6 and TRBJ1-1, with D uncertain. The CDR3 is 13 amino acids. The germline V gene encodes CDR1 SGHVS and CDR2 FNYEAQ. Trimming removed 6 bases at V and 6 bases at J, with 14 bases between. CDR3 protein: CASSLEKRAEAFF. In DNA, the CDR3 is TGTGCCAGCAGTCTTGAAAAGAGGGCTGAAGCTTTCTTT.

The CDR3 nucleotides read TGCGCCAGCAGCCCTGACAGGGGACATGGCTACACCTTC. This encodes CASSPDRGHGYTF. The V gene is TRBV4-3, the J gene TRBJ1-2; 8 bases are a match to TRBD1. Trimming at V came to 4 bases and at J to 6 bases, leaving 4 bases not matched to a gene. Germline V gene data show CDR1 as LGHNA and CDR2 as YSLEER. This CDR3 has 13 residues.

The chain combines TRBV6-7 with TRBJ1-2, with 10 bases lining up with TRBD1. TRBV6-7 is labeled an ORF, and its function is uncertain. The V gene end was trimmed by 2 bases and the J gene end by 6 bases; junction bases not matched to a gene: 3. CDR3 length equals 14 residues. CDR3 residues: CASSYAGTGDGYTF. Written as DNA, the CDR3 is TGTGCCAGCAGTTACGCCGGGACAGGGGATGGCTACACCTTC.

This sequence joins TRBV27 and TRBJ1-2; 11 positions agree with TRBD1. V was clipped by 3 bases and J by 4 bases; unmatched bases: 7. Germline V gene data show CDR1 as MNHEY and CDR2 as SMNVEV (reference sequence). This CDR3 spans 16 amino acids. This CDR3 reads CASSFGQGAPGYGYTF. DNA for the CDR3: TGTGCCAGCAGTTTTGGACAGGGGGCGCCTGGCTATGGCTACACCTTC.

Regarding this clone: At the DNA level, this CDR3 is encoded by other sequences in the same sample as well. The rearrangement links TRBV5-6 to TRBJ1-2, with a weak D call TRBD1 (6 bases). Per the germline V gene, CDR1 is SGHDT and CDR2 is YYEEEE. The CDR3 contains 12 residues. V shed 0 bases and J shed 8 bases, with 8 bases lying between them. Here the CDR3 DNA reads TGTGCCAGCAGCTTGGGGGGGCCCGGCTACACCTTC. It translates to CASSLGGPGYTF. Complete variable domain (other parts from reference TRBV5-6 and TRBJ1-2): DAGVTQSPTHLIKTRGQQVTLRCSPKSGHDTVSWYQQALGQGPQFIFQYYEEEERQRGNFPDRFSGHQFPNYSSELNVNALLLGDSALYLCASSLGGPGYTFGSGTRLTVV.

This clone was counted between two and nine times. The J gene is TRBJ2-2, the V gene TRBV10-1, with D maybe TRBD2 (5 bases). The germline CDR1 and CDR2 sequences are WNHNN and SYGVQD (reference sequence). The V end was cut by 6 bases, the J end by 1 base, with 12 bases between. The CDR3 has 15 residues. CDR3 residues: CASSGGPENTGELFF. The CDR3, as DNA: TGCGCCAGCAGCGGAGGACCGGAGAACACCGGGGAGCTGTTTTTT.

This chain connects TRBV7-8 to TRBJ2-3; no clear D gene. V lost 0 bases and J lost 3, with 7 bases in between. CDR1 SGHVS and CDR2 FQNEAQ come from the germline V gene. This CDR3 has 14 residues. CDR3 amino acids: CASSLAQETDTQYF. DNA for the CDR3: TGTGCCAGCAGCTTAGCTCAGGAAACAGATACGCAGTATTTT. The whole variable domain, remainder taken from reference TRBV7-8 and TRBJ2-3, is GAGVSQSPRYKVAKRGQDVALRCDPISGHVSLFWYQQALGQGPEFLTYFQNEAQLDKSGLPSDRFFAERPEGSVSTLKIQRTQQEDSAVYLCASSLAQETDTQYFGPGTRLTVL.

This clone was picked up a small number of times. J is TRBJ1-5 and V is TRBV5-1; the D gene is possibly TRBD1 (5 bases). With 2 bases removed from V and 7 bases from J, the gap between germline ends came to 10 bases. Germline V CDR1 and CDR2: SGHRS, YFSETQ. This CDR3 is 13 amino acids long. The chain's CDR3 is CASSFGPGQPQHF. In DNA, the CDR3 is TGCGCCAGCAGCTTTGGCCCAGGGCAGCCCCAGCATTTT.

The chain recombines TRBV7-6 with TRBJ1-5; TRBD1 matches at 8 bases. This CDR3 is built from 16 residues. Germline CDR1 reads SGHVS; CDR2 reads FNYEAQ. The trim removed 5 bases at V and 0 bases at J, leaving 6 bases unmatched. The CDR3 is CASSASGGFSNQPQHF. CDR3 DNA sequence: TGTGCCAGCAGCGCATCAGGGGGCTTTAGCAATCAGCCCCAGCATTTT.

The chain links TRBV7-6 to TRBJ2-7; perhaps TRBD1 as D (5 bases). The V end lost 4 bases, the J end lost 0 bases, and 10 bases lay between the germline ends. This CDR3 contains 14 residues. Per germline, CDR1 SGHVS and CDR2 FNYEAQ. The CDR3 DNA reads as TGTGCCAGCAGCTCGGACATGTCCTCCTACGAGCAGTACTTC. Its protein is CASSSDMSSYEQYF.

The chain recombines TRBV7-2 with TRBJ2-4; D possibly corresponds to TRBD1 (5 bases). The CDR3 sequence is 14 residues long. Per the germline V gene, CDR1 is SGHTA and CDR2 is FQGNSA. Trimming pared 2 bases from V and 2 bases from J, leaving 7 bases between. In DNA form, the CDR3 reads TGTGCCAGCAGCTTAAAGGGGACCAAAAACATTCAGTACTTC. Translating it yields CASSLKGTKNIQYF. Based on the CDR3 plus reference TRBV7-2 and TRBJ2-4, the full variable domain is GAGVSQSPSNKVTEKGKDVELRCDPISGHTALYWYRQSLGQGLEFLIYFQGNSAPDKSGLPSDRFSAERTGGSVSTLTIQRTQQEDSAVYLCASSLKGTKNIQYFGAGTRLSVL.